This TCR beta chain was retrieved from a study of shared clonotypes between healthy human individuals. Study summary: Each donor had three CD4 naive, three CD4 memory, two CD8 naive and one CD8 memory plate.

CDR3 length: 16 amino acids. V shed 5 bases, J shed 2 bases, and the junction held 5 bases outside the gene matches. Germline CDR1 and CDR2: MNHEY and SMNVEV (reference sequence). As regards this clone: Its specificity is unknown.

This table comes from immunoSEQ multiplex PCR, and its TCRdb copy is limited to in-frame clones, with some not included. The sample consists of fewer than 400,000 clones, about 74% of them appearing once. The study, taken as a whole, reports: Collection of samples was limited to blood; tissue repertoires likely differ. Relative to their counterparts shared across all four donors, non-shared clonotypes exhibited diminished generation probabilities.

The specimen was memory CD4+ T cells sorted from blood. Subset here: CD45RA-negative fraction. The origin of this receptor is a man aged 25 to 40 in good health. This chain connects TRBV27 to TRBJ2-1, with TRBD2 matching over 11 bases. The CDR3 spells CASSTGLAGTYNEQFF. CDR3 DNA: TGTGCCAGCAGTACAGGACTAGCGGGTACCTACAATGAGCAGTTCTTC.